This T cell receptor (beta chain) was sequenced during a study of T cell responses to AZD1222 COVID-19 vaccine. General observations from the study: Sampling that yielded the repertoires occurred only after the peak T cell response. Most donors were white British and more were female, and clonal diversity was possibly underestimated. Spike-specific TCR repertoires showed rising breadth and depth after two AZD1222 doses.

Produced via immunoSEQ multiplex PCR; TCRdb's table is partial and in-frame only. Here the sample spans 95,000 to 130,000 clones, about 91% being singletons. A word on this clone: Its antigen is not known.

Sequences were derived from peripheral blood, sampled 28 days after the second AZD1222 dose. This clonotype originated in an adult who received the AZD1222 COVID-19 vaccine.

The CDR3 region is CASSLMPSGAYEQYF. The CDR3 nucleotides read TGTGCCAGCAGCTTAATGCCTAGCGGGGCCTACGAGCAGTACTTC. This chain joins TRBV7-3 and TRBJ2-7; 9 positions match TRBD2. The germline CDR1 and CDR2 sequences are SGHTA and FQGTGA. V dropped 1 base and J dropped 2; count of bases not matched to a gene: 3. CDR3 length equals 15 residues. Full variable domain (outside the CDR3, taken from reference TRBV7-3 and TRBJ2-7): GAGVSQTPSNKVTEKGKYVELRCDPISGHTALYWYRQSLGQGPEFLIYFQGTGAADDSGLPNDRFFAVRPEGSVSTLKIQRTERGDSAVYLCASSLMPSGAYEQYFGPGTRLTVT.